This T cell receptor (beta chain) was documented in a study of shared clonotypes between healthy human individuals. Looking at the study overall: CD4 naive and memory got three plates each, CD8 naive two, CD8 memory one. Findings and caveats of the study: For naive CD4 cells, roughly 5% of clonotypes were shared across a few donors. Naive subsets typically showed greater estimated richness than memory subsets.

This CDR3 has 14 residues. Trimming cost V 1 base and J 2 bases, with 6 bases left between them. Germline V gene data show CDR1 as MDHEN and CDR2 as SYDVKM. In the source study's methods: Owing to the provision of junction-only sequences devoid of quality scores by immunoSEQ, filtering differed. Sequencing was performed with immunoSEQ multiplex PCR; in TCRdb, only in-frame clones are kept and a portion is missing. The V and J calls and the clone size are those of that table, but D and trimming were determined from the DNA. Altogether some 2 million clones are present, 85% to 95% being singletons, with the ten largest covering more than 0.1%. A note on this clone: Its antigen remains unknown. The same CDR3 can be traced to other DNA sequences in this sample.

The genes are TRBV28 and TRBJ1-5, with D uncertain. Sample: naive CD4+ T cells sorted from blood. The subset was: CD45RA+ positively selected. The clonotype comes from a man aged 18 to 35 in good health. Here the CDR3 reads CASSLLLGNQPQHF. The CDR3 coding sequence is TGTGCCAGCAGTTTATTGCTGGGCAATCAGCCCCAGCATTTT.